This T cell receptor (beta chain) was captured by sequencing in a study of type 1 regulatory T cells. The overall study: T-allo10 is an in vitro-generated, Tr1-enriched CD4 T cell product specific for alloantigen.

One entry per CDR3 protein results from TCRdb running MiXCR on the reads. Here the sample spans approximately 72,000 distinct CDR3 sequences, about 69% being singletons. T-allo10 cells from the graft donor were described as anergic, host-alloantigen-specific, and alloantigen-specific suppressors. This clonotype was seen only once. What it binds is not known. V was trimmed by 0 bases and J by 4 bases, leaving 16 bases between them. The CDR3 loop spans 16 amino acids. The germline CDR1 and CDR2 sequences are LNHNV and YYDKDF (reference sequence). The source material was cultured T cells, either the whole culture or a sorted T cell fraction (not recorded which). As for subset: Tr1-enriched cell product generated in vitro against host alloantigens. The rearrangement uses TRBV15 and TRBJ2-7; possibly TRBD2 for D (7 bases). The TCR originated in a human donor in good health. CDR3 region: CATSRDRGGRGYEQYF. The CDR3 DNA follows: TGTGCCACCAGCAGAGATCGGGGAGGGAGGGGGTACGAGCAGTACTTC.